This T cell receptor beta chain is from a study of T cell responses to AZD1222 COVID-19 vaccine. The study, taken as a whole, reports: Variant regions that are unmutated are reportedly the target of nearly half of spike-specific TCRs. Mostly white British, mostly female donors; authors suggested clonal diversity may be underestimated. Vaccine-associated CD4 TCRs spanned spike, dominant at 160-218 and 743-854.

Clones were sequenced by immunoSEQ multiplex PCR, and TCRdb holds only the in-frame ones, with some missing. This sample carries 130,000 to 150,000 clones, around 91% of them seen once, and the ten largest clones take 5.2%. Comments on this clone: The antigen remains undetermined.

The CDR3 totals 17 residues. Germline V gene lookup returns CDR1 MDHEN and CDR2 SYDVKM. Deletions cut 3 bases from V and 2 bases from J, with 20 bases between. The gene calls are TRBV28 and TRBJ2-7; tentatively, D is TRBD1 (6 bases). This clonotype was obtained from an adult in good health. Here the sequenced sample was peripheral blood, taken on day 0 of AZD1222 vaccination. In DNA form, the CDR3 reads TGTGCCAGCAGTTTTGATCAACGCCGACAGGCCACCTACGAGCAGTACTTC. It yields the protein CASSFDQRRQATYEQYF.